The 27 T cell receptor beta chains below were found in one sample sequenced in a study of cytomegalovirus exposure and HLA in healthy donors. The PCR had 60 Vbeta and 13 Jbeta primers. Generated by immunoSEQ multiplex PCR, the TCRdb table keeps only in-frame clones and is missing some. The sample holds roughly 120,000 clones, more than 65% seen once. Input material: PBMCs. The receptors here all came from a woman aged 60-70 years in good health and CMV-seropositive.

In its sample, this clone was seen once. The gene calls are TRBV6-1 and TRBJ2-7; 8 positions match TRBD2. V gave up 8 bases and J gave up 2 bases; unmatched junction bases: 5. Germline-derived CDR1 and CDR2 are MNHNS and SASEGT. There are 13 residues in the CDR3. This chain's CDR3 is CASGSGGTYEQYF. The CDR3 bases are TGTGCCAGCGGCAGCGGGGGTACCTACGAGCAGTACTTC.

The chain carries TRBV7-3 and TRBJ1-1; D gene uncertain. V gave up 4 bases and J gave up 4 bases, with 10 bases separating them. CDR1 is SGHTA and CDR2 is FQGTGA in the germline V gene. This CDR3 contains 13 residues. In DNA form, the CDR3 reads TGTGCCAGCAGCTCACTCCCGGGCACTGAAGCTTTCTTT. This encodes CASSSLPGTEAFF. Full variable domain (missing parts from reference TRBV7-3 and TRBJ1-1): GAGVSQTPSNKVTEKGKYVELRCDPISGHTALYWYRQSLGQGPEFLIYFQGTGAADDSGLPNDRFFAVRPEGSVSTLKIQRTERGDSAVYLCASSSLPGTEAFFGQGTRLTVV.

The chain couples TRBV7-2 to TRBJ2-7; a possible D gene is TRBD1 (6 bases). This CDR3 comprises 12 residues. From germline, CDR1 is SGHTA and CDR2 FQGNSA. Trimming shortened V by 6 bases and J by 3 bases, and 9 bases separated the two germline ends. This chain's CDR3 is CASRKGGYEQYF. As DNA, the CDR3 is TGTGCCAGCAGGAAAGGGGGCTACGAGCAGTACTTC.

The chain uses TRBV19 and TRBJ1-2; 7 bases match TRBD1. Per the germline V gene, CDR1 is LNHDA and CDR2 is SQIVND (reference sequence). V lost 9 bases to trimming and J lost 4 bases; unmatched junction nucleotides: 8. This CDR3 spans 13 amino acids. The CDR3 reads CASERGLGYGYTF. Here the CDR3 DNA reads TGTGCCAGCGAAAGGGGGCTGGGCTATGGCTACACCTTC.

Worth noting for this clone: Relative to the germline gene, one junction end is altered; a read error may explain this. The chain uses TRBV7-7 and TRBJ1-3, with 8 bases lining up with TRBD1. CDR1 is SSHAT, CDR2 FNYEAQ, per germline (reference sequence). CDR3 length: 14 residues. CDR3: CASSSLGQGGTIYF. The CDR3 nucleotides are TGTGCTAGCAGCTCTTTAGGACAGGGAGGCACCATATATTTT. The variable domain in full, completed from reference TRBV7-7 and TRBJ1-3, reads GAGVSQSPRYKVTKRGQDVTLRCDPISSHATLYWYQQALGQGPEFLTYFNYEAQPDKSGLPSDRFSAERPEGSISTLTIQRTEQRDSAMYRCASSSLGQGGTIYFGEGSWLTVV.

V gene TRBV11-2 combines with J gene TRBJ2-7, with TRBD1 identical over 11 bases. In germline, CDR1 is SGHAT, CDR2 FQNNGV. The CDR3 totals 14 residues. With 5 bases clipped from V and 3 bases from J, the junction kept 3 bases outside the gene matches. The chain's CDR3 is CASSPDRGLYEQYF. Written as DNA, the CDR3 is TGTGCCAGCAGCCCGGACAGGGGGCTCTACGAGCAGTACTTC.

The chain uses TRBV4-2 and TRBJ2-3; TRBD2 matches at 8 bases. The trim removed 0 bases at V and 1 base at J, leaving 3 bases unmatched. Germline V lookup: CDR1 LGHNA, CDR2 YNFKEQ. This CDR3 spans 16 amino acids. The DNA of the CDR3 is TGTGCCAGCAGCCAAGATTGGCGGGGGGGCACAGATACGCAGTATTTT. The encoded protein is CASSQDWRGGTDTQYF.

V usage is TRBV10-3 and J usage is TRBJ1-1; 10 bases line up with TRBD1. The length of the CDR3 is 14 residues. Germline V lookup: CDR1 ENHRY, CDR2 SYGVKD. V was clipped by 5 bases and J by 3 bases; unmatched bases: 3. CDR3: CAISRQGADTEAFF. CDR3 DNA sequence: TGTGCCATCAGTCGACAGGGGGCGGACACTGAAGCTTTCTTT.

The chain recombines TRBV20-1 with TRBJ1-2; D remains unclear. The CDR3 spans 10 residues. The germline V gene has CDR1 DFQATT and CDR2 SNEGSKA (reference sequence). CDR3 loop: CSTKNYGYTF. The CDR3 region has the DNA TGCAGCACAAAGAACTATGGCTACACCTTC.

This clone was seen just once. The chain couples TRBV7-2 to TRBJ1-2, with a possible D match to TRBD1 (6 bases). V gave up 5 bases and J gave up 2 bases, with 9 bases separating them. This CDR3 comprises 13 residues. The germline V gene has CDR1 SGHTA and CDR2 FQGNSA. The CDR3: CTSSPDRNYGYTF. The CDR3 DNA follows: TGTACCAGCAGCCCCGACAGGAACTATGGCTACACCTTC.

Worth noting for this clone: This CDR3 is also generated by other DNA sequences in the sample. The chain joins TRBV7-2 to TRBJ2-1, with D maybe TRBD2 (5 bases). CDR3 length: 15 amino acids. With 1 base removed from V and 2 bases from J, the gap between germline ends came to 9 bases. Germline CDR1 reads SGHTA; CDR2 reads FQGNSA. This CDR3 is CASSLGPTTYNEQFF. In nucleotides, the CDR3 is TGTGCCAGCAGCTTAGGACCGACTACCTACAATGAGCAGTTCTTC.

Comments on this clone: The sample contains more than one DNA sequence encoding this CDR3. This chain links TRBV27 with TRBJ2-6; TRBD1 aligns across 9 bases. Germline V gives CDR1 MNHEY, CDR2 SMNVEV (reference sequence). V shed 5 bases, J shed 2 bases, and the junction held 25 bases outside the gene matches. The CDR3 has 23 amino acids. This CDR3 reads CASSPLGGDREEVLLTGANVLTF. CDR3 nucleotides: TGTGCCAGCAGTCCTTTAGGGGGGGACAGGGAAGAAGTCCTCCTAACTGGGGCCAACGTCCTGACTTTC.

J is TRBJ1-6 and V is TRBV19; perhaps TRBD1 as D (5 bases). CDR3 length equals 13 residues. From germline, CDR1 is LNHDA and CDR2 SQIVND (reference sequence). V was shortened by 10 bases and J by 10 bases, with 17 bases between the two germline ends. The CDR3 nucleotides read TGTGCCACTGAACATAGGGGAGGATCACCCCTCCACTTT. Its translation is CATEHRGGSPLHF.

The CDR3, as DNA: TGCGCCTCAAGGGGGCGGGGGGCCCGAGATACGCAGTATTTT. Amino acid sequence: CASRGRGARDTQYF. V usage is TRBV5-1 and J usage is TRBJ2-3; possibly TRBD2 for D (8 bases). This CDR3 has 14 amino acids. CDR1 is SGHRS and CDR2 is YFSETQ in the germline V gene. V lost 10 bases to trimming and J lost 5 bases, with 20 bases between them.

This clone was seen only a few times. This chain connects TRBV5-1 to TRBJ1-1, with 7 bases matching TRBD1. V lost 0 bases, J lost 1 base, and 0 bases stayed unmatched. CDR3 length: 14 amino acids. The germline CDR1 and CDR2 sequences are SGHRS and YFSETQ. The CDR3: CASSLGTGNTEAFF. The CDR3 nucleotides are TGCGCCAGCAGCTTGGGGACAGGGAACACTGAAGCTTTCTTT.

The rearrangement links TRBV6-5 to TRBJ1-6; D gene uncertain. V lost 6 bases and J 8 bases, leaving 17 bases between the germline ends. CDR1 and CDR2 from the germline V gene are MNHEY and SVGAGI. The CDR3 has 15 amino acids. CDR3 residues: CASSAPRLGDSPLHF. The CDR3 DNA sequence: TGTGCCAGCAGCGCCCCGAGGTTAGGTGATTCACCCCTCCACTTT.

The V gene is TRBV2, the J gene TRBJ2-2, with D tentatively TRBD1 (6 bases). Trimming removed 11 bases at V and 4 bases at J, with 11 bases between. Germline values: CDR1 SNHLY, CDR2 FYNNEI. The CDR3 is made up of 12 amino acids. The CDR3 nucleotides read TGTGCCTTACAGGGTTCCACCGGGGAGCTGTTTTTT. Protein sequence: CALQGSTGELFF.

The rearrangement uses TRBV11-2 and TRBJ2-7; 8 bases are a match to TRBD2. Germline CDR1 and CDR2: SGHAT and FQNNGV. V lost 0 bases and J lost 4; bases outside the gene matches: 2. This CDR3 region has 14 residues. The CDR3 here is CASSLEAGEYEQYF. CDR3 in DNA: TGTGCCAGCAGCTTAGAAGCGGGGGAATACGAGCAGTACTTC.

This clone was observed a handful of times. The chain joins TRBV5-1 to TRBJ2-7, with 13 nucleotides matching TRBD2. This CDR3 is built from 18 residues. Germline V CDR1 and CDR2: SGHRS, YFSETQ. Trimming at V came to 1 base and at J to 0 bases, leaving 7 bases not matched to a gene. The CDR3 sequence is CASSLYGLAGESSYEQYF. The CDR3 DNA follows: TGCGCCAGCAGCTTGTACGGACTAGCGGGGGAAAGCTCCTACGAGCAGTACTTC.

With respect to this clone: One end of the junction varies from germline; a read error may be responsible. The CDR3 region has the DNA TGCGCTAGCAGTGAGTCGAAAAGCGGGGCCCAAGAGACCCAGTACTTC. Translating it yields CASSESKSGAQETQYF. The J gene is TRBJ2-5, the V gene TRBV10-2; 7 bases are shared with TRBD2. The V gene's germline CDR1 is WSHSY and CDR2 SAAADI. This CDR3 has 16 residues.

The rearrangement uses TRBV5-6 and TRBJ2-7; perhaps TRBD1 as D (5 bases). CDR3 size: 15 residues. Trimming shortened V by 2 bases and J by 1 base, and 13 bases separated the two germline ends. Germline CDR1 reads SGHDT; CDR2 reads YYEEEE. CDR3 sequence reads: CASSFGVQGSYEQYF. In DNA form, the CDR3 reads TGTGCCAGCAGCTTTGGAGTGCAGGGATCCTACGAGCAGTACTTC.

The chain is built from TRBV27 and TRBJ1-2; no clear D gene. The CDR3 loop spans 17 amino acids. CDR1 and CDR2 from the germline V gene are MNHEY and SMNVEV (reference sequence). Trimming took 2 bases from V and 11 from J, leaving 27 bases between them. The CDR3 sequence is CASSLGRGVGDESGYTF. CDR3 coding DNA: TGTGCCAGCAGTTTAGGCCGTGGGGTCGGGGATGAGAGTGGGTACACCTTC.

CDR3 coding DNA: TGCAGCGTAGGGACAGGGGTGGGGACCCAGTACTTC. Translating it yields CSVGTGVGTQYF. The gene calls are TRBV29-1 and TRBJ2-5, with 10 bases that match TRBD1. The CDR3 is 12 residues long. Germline V gives CDR1 SQVTM, CDR2 ANQGSEA. V trimming: 6 bases; J trimming: 7 bases; junction bases outside the gene matches: 5.

Remarks on this clone: The sample contains more than one DNA sequence encoding this CDR3. The rearrangement links TRBV29-1 to TRBJ2-7; D is uncertain. V was shortened by 1 base and J by 2 bases, with 6 bases between the two germline ends. Germline V lookup: CDR1 SQVTM, CDR2 ANQGSEA. There are 12 residues in the CDR3. Here the CDR3 reads CSVEVGAYEQYF. CDR3 DNA: TGCAGCGTTGAAGTCGGAGCCTACGAGCAGTACTTC.

The chain couples TRBV7-2 to TRBJ1-3; TRBD1 agrees at 7 bases. Germline assignment: CDR1 SGHTA and CDR2 FQGNSA. There are 16 residues in the CDR3. The V and J ends lost 5 bases and 1 base, in that order; junction bases with no gene match: 8. The CDR3 here is CASSVNRQGSGNTIYF. The CDR3 coding sequence is TGTGCCAGCAGCGTTAATAGACAGGGTTCTGGAAACACCATATATTTT.

The rearrangement uses TRBV19 and TRBJ1-1; TRBD1 matches at 7 bases. Germline-derived CDR1 and CDR2 are LNHDA and SQIVND (reference sequence). There are 16 residues in the CDR3. Trimming cost V 4 bases and J 4 bases; bases outside gene matches: 12. CDR3 protein: CASSNPRDSRVTEAFF. CDR3 DNA sequence: TGTGCCAGTAGTAACCCGAGGGACAGTCGGGTCACTGAAGCTTTCTTT.

The chain carries TRBV27 and TRBJ2-6; 7 bases line up with TRBD1. This CDR3 is built from 18 residues. The germline gives CDR1 MNHEY, CDR2 SMNVEV (reference sequence). Trimming removed 5 bases from V and 0 bases from J; junction bases left unmatched: 10. The CDR3 loop reads CASSPLPGQTSGANVLTF. For the CDR3, the DNA is TGTGCCAGCAGTCCCTTACCGGGACAGACCTCTGGGGCCAACGTCCTGACTTTC.